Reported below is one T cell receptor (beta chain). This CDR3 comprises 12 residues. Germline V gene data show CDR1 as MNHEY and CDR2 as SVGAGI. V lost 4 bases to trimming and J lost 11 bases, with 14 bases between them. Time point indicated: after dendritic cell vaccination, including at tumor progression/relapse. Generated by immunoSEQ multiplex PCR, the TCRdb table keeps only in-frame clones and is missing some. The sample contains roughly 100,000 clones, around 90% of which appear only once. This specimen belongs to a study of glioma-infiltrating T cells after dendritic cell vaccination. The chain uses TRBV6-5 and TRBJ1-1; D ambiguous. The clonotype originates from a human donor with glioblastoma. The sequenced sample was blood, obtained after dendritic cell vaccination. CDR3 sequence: CASSWASWWAFF. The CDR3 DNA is TGTGCCAGCAGTTGGGCGTCTTGGTGGGCTTTCTTT.